Listed below are T cell receptor beta chains from one sample, sequenced in a study of shared clonotypes between healthy human individuals. Some clones are missing from TCRdb's copy, which holds only in-frame ones; the method was immunoSEQ multiplex PCR. The table has roughly 1 million clones, around 82% seen once. Sequencing was carried out using memory CD4+ T cells from PBMCs. The source of these receptors is a man younger than 35 in good health. Some clones in this sample may be carry-over from other donors' samples. Each CDR3 is given with its conserved first and last residue. The D gene is left open where the match is weak. Not every row has a clone size; where given, it reads once, few, many or a size class.

TRBJ2-3,TRBV7-2,-,-,CASSLFRVPDTQYF,TGTGCCAGCAGCTTATTCAGGGTCCCAGATACGCAGTATTTT
TRBJ1-4,TRBV9,-,-,CASSAGLSNEKLFF,TGTGCCAGCAGCGCCGGACTGTCGAATGAAAAACTGTTTTTT
TRBJ2-7,TRBV7-9,-,once,CASRLANSGEREQYF,TGTGCCAGCAGGCTCGCAAATTCAGGGGAGAGGGAGCAGTACTTC
TRBJ1-1,TRBV30,-,-,CAWSLGRNTEAFF,TGTGCCTGGAGCCTGGGCCGGAACACTGAAGCTTTCTTT
TRBJ1-2,TRBV15,-,-,CATSRFRGDGYTF,TGTGCCACCAGCAGATTTCGCGGCGACGGCTACACCTTC
TRBJ1-2,TRBV28,-,-,CASSPPRGLGYTF,TGTGCCAGCAGTCCCCCCCGGGGGCTTGGCTACACCTTC
TRBJ2-5,TRBV19,-,-,CATSEVGQTQYF,TGTGCCACCTCCGAGGTGGGTCAGACCCAGTACTTC
TRBJ2-2,TRBV9,-,once,CASSVVGTGELFF,TGTGCCAGCAGCGTCGTAGGGACCGGGGAGCTGTTTTTT
TRBJ2-1,TRBV30,-,-,CAWSVAGGEFF,TGTGCCTGGAGTGTGGCAGGGGGGGAGTTCTTC
TRBJ2-1,TRBV5-4,TRBD2,once,CASSRLGRAYEQFF,TGTGCCAGCAGCCGTTTAGGGAGGGCCTATGAGCAGTTCTTC
TRBJ2-7,TRBV5-1,-,-,CASSLADGYEQYF,TGCGCCAGCAGCTTGGCTGACGGCTACGAGCAGTACTTC
TRBJ2-1,TRBV7-3,TRBD2,-,CASSSLPILAGGYNEQFF,TGTGCCAGCAGCTCCCTACCCATTTTGGCGGGAGGGTACAATGAGCAGTTCTTC
TRBJ1-5,TRBV5-1,-,-,CASSFGVNQPQHF,TGCGCCAGCAGCTTCGGAGTTAATCAGCCCCAGCATTTT
TRBJ2-1,TRBV2,TRBD2,many,CASSVSGVGYNEQFF,TGTGCCAGCAGTGTTAGCGGGGTAGGCTACAATGAGCAGTTCTTC
TRBJ1-4,TRBV7-5,-,-,CARSLAGTSKLFF,TGTGCCAGAAGCTTAGCGGGGACTTCAAAACTGTTTTTT
TRBJ2-5,TRBV5-1,-,-,CASSLEGTGYLETQYF,TGCGCCAGCAGCTTGGAAGGGACTGGGTACCTGGAGACCCAGTACTTC
TRBJ2-3,TRBV5-8,-,-,CASSLLGTDTQYF,TGTGCCAGCAGCCTTCTCGGCACAGATACGCAGTATTTT
TRBJ2-3,TRBV7-2,TRBD2,-,CASSLAGGRADTQYF,TGTGCCAGCAGCTTAGCAGGCGGGAGGGCTGACACGCAGTATTTT
TRBJ2-7,TRBV12-5,-,few,CASGLFGSADASYEQYF,TGTGCTAGTGGTTTGTTCGGATCGGCGGACGCCTCCTACGAGCAGTACTTC
TRBJ2-5,TRBV14,-,-,CASSPGVVQGETQYF,TGTGCCAGCAGCCCCGGGGTAGTCCAGGGGGAGACCCAGTACTTC
TRBJ2-7,TRBV30,TRBD1,-,CAHERDRGSYEQYF,TGTGCCCATGAACGGGACAGGGGGTCCTACGAGCAGTACTTC
TRBJ2-1,TRBV7-2,-,-,CASSLLMSLYNEQFF,TGTGCCAGCAGCTTATTGATGTCTCTCTACAATGAGCAGTTCTTC
TRBJ2-4,TRBV5-1,-,once,CASSLVGTGNIQYF,TGCGCCAGCAGCTTGGTCGGGACTGGAAACATTCAGTACTTC
TRBJ2-2,TRBV12-5,-,few,CASGLLAGELFF,TGTGCTAGTGGTTTGCTAGCCGGGGAGCTGTTTTTT
TRBJ2-1,TRBV11-3,TRBD2,-,CASSLGSGGRWEQFF,TGTGCCAGCAGCTTAGGATCGGGGGGTAGGTGGGAGCAGTTCTTC
TRBJ1-5,TRBV7-2,TRBD1,-,CASSARDRGNQPQHF,TGTGCCAGCAGCGCCAGGGACAGGGGGAATCAGCCCCAGCATTTT
TRBJ2-3,TRBV29-1,-,-,CSPASTDTQYF,TGCAGCCCCGCCAGCACAGATACGCAGTATTTT
TRBJ1-4,TRBV5-1,-,-,CASSTEPRVGEKLFF,TGCGCCAGCAGCACCGAGCCCAGGGTGGGTGAAAAACTGTTTTTT
TRBJ2-3,TRBV2,TRBD1,-,CASSGDSTDTQYF,TGTGCCAGCAGTGGGGACAGTACAGATACGCAGTATTTT
TRBJ2-1,TRBV20-1,-,-,CSAQGNEQFF,TGCAGTGCCCAGGGGAATGAGCAGTTCTTC
TRBJ2-5,TRBV6-5,-,-,CASSRPRQPQETQYF,TGTGCCAGCAGCCGCCCCCGACAGCCACAAGAGACCCAGTACTTC
TRBJ2-7,TRBV15,-,-,CATQLDWSYEQYF,TGTGCCACCCAGCTCGACTGGAGCTACGAGCAGTACTTC
TRBJ1-1,TRBV4-2,TRBD1,-,CASSQRRFVGDRGVNTEAFF,TGTGCCAGCAGCCAACGGAGATTCGTAGGGGACAGAGGGGTGAACACTGAAGCTTTCTTT
TRBJ2-3,TRBV7-3,-,once,CASSYSGLNPDTQYF,TGTGCCAGCAGCTACTCCGGACTCAACCCGGATACGCAGTATTTT
TRBJ2-3,TRBV5-1,-,-,CASSSGWGEGTDTQYF,TGCGCCAGCAGCTCCGGTTGGGGTGAGGGCACAGATACGCAGTATTTT
TRBJ2-7,TRBV5-1,-,-,CASSLGSRRGPSYEQYF,TGCGCCAGCAGCTTGGGTAGTCGCAGGGGACCATCCTACGAGCAGTACTTC
TRBJ1-4,TRBV11-2,TRBD1,-,CASSNLRDRGPGNEKLFF,TGTGCCAGCAGCAACCTACGGGACAGGGGGCCTGGTAATGAAAAACTGTTTTTT
TRBJ2-7,TRBV4-2,-,-,CASSQDEASAYEQYF,TGTGCCAGCAGCCAAGATGAGGCTAGCGCCTACGAGCAGTACTTC
TRBJ1-1,TRBV2,-,few,CASSVKDGAGREAFF,TGTGCCAGCAGCGTAAAGGATGGCGCGGGTCGTGAAGCTTTCTTT
TRBJ2-2,TRBV28,TRBD2,many,CASSGTTRSGELFF,TGTGCCAGCTCCGGGACTACCAGGAGCGGGGAGCTGTTTTTT
TRBJ1-2,TRBV18,-,-,CASSAETYGYTF,TGTGCCAGCTCAGCCGAAACCTATGGCTACACCTTC
TRBJ1-1,TRBV7-9,TRBD1,few,CASSRGTVNTEAFF,TGTGCCAGCAGCAGAGGGACAGTGAACACTGAAGCTTTCTTT
TRBJ1-4,TRBV2,TRBD1,-,CASMGPGQGAEKLFF,TGTGCCAGCATGGGTCCGGGACAGGGAGCGGAAAAACTGTTTTTT
TRBJ2-5,TRBV4-3,TRBD1,-,CASSQGGTGLETQYF,TGCGCCAGCAGCCAAGGTGGGACAGGGCTGGAGACCCAGTACTTC
TRBJ1-5,TRBV6-5,-,-,CASSLGARNQPQHF,TGTGCCAGCAGTTTGGGGGCGCGCAATCAGCCCCAGCATTTT
TRBJ2-7,TRBV10-2,TRBD1,-,CASSGQGYEQYF,TGCGCCAGCTCGGGACAGGGGTACGAGCAGTACTTC
TRBJ2-5,TRBV10-3,TRBD1,-,CAIRMGTGGQETQYF,TGTGCCATCAGGATGGGGACAGGGGGTCAAGAGACCCAGTACTTC
TRBJ1-2,TRBV30,TRBD1,-,CAWSVKGTGGGYTF,TGTGCCTGGAGTGTAAAGGGGACAGGGGGTGGCTACACCTTC
TRBJ2-1,TRBV11-3,TRBD2,-,CASRETSGSIEQFF,TGTGCCAGCCGAGAGACTAGCGGGAGTATTGAGCAGTTCTTC
TRBJ2-5,TRBV20-1,TRBD1,-,CSADRQETQYF,TGCAGTGCGGACAGGCAAGAGACCCAGTACTTC
TRBJ2-2,TRBV15,TRBD2,-,CATSSVQGLAGENTGELFF,TGTGCCACCAGCTCAGTACAGGGGCTAGCGGGAGAGAACACCGGGGAGCTGTTTTTT
TRBJ2-2,TRBV28,-,-,CASSHGTANTGELFF,TGTGCCAGCAGTCACGGGACTGCGAACACCGGGGAGCTGTTTTTT
TRBJ1-5,TRBV28,-,-,CASSLLQGHNSNQPQHF,TGTGCCAGCAGTTTATTGCAGGGCCACAATAGCAATCAGCCCCAGCATTTT
TRBJ1-1,TRBV5-1,-,-,CASSLGTFTEAFF,TGCGCCAGCAGCTTGGGGACGTTCACTGAAGCTTTCTTT
TRBJ2-1,TRBV9,-,-,CASSVDPMSSYNEQFF,TGTGCCAGCAGCGTAGACCCTATGAGCTCCTACAATGAGCAGTTCTTC
TRBJ1-2,TRBV7-9,TRBD1,-,CASSPSTGEEGGYTF,TGTGCCAGCAGCCCTTCGACAGGGGAGGAGGGTGGCTACACCTTC
TRBJ2-3,TRBV7-2,-,-,CASSLIRESGTQYF,TGTGCCAGCAGCTTAATACGGGAGTCGGGTACGCAGTATTTT
TRBJ2-7,TRBV27,-,-,CASSFKRGEQYF,TGTGCCAGCAGTTTTAAGAGGGGCGAGCAGTACTTC